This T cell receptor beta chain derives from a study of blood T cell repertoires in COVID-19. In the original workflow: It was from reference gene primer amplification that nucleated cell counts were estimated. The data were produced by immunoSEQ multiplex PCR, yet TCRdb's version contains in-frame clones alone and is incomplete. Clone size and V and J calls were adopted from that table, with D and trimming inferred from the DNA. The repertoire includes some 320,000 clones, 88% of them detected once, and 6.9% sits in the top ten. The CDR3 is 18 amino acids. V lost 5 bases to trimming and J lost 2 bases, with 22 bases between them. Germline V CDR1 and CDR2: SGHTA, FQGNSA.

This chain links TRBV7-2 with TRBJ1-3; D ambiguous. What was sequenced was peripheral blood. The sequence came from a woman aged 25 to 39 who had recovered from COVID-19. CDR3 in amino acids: CASSPFPNSGGTGNTIYF. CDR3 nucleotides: TGTGCCAGCAGCCCCTTCCCGAACTCGGGAGGTACTGGAAACACCATATATTTT.